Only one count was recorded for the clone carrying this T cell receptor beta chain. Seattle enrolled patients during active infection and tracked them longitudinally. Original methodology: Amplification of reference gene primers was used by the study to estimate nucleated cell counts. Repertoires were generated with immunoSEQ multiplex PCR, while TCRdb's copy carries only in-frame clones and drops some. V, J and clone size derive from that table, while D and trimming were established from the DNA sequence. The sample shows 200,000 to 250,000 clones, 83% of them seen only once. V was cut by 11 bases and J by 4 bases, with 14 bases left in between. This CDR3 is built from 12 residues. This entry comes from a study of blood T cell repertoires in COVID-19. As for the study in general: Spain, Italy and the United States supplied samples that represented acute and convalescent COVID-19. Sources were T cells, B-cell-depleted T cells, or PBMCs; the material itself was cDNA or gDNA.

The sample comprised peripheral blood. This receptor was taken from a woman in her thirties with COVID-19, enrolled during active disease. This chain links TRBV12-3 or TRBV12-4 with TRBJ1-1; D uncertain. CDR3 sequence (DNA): TGTGCCCTCAGGTCGGCAGGCACTGAAGCTTTCTTT. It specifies CALRSAGTEAFF.